This TCR beta chain was recovered during a study of control samples from healthy donors and cancer patients. The CDR3 totals 16 residues. V gave up 4 bases and J gave up 2 bases, with 15 bases separating them. Looked up from germline, CDR1 is KGHDR and CDR2 is SFDVKD. The protocol was immunoSEQ multiplex PCR, while the TCRdb copy is restricted to in-frame clones and leaves out a portion. The sample carries around 100,000 clones, around nine tenths recorded once. The chain has TRBV24-1 and TRBJ2-3; D not certain. This receptor was taken from a man in his thirties or forties in good health. The sequenced material came from blood. CDR3 nucleotide sequence: TGTGCCACCAGTGACCTGGCAAGAGCCGACACAGATACGCAGTATTTT. Protein sequence: CATSDLARADTDTQYF.